The 19 T cell receptor beta chains below were found in one sample sequenced in a study of shared clonotypes between healthy human individuals. Sequenced by immunoSEQ multiplex PCR; TCRdb stores in-frame clones only, minus some. Of 1,500,000 or so clones in the sample, around 95% were seen once. The source material was naive CD4+ T cells sorted from blood. Subset specified: CD45RA+ positively selected. The origin of the receptors is a young man in good health.

The chain's CDR3 is CASSSPGRYEQYF. In DNA, the CDR3 is TGTGCCAGCAGCTCACCAGGGAGATACGAGCAGTACTTC. The V call is TRBV27, the J call TRBJ2-7; either TRBD1 or TRBD2 may fit D (5 bases each). The CDR3 has 13 residues. The germline V gene encodes CDR1 MNHEY and CDR2 SMNVEV (reference sequence). V was trimmed by 6 bases and J by 4 bases, leaving 13 bases between them.

V gene TRBV7-2 combines with J gene TRBJ1-2; D is undetermined. V was clipped by 1 base and J by 6 bases, with 3 bases between them. The germline V gene encodes CDR1 SGHTA and CDR2 FQGNSA. The CDR3 length is 11 residues. The CDR3 region has the DNA TGTGCCAGCAGCTTAGGGAATGGCTACACCTTC. Translation: CASSLGNGYTF.

The chain has TRBV19 and TRBJ2-1; 11 nucleotides line up with TRBD2. The CDR3 has 19 amino acids. Trimming removed 4 bases from V and 0 bases from J; junction bases left unmatched: 11. Per the germline V gene, CDR1 is LNHDA and CDR2 is SQIVND (reference sequence). In DNA, the CDR3 is TGTGCCAGTAGTAATAGACTAGCGGGACGAGTAAGCTCCTACAATGAGCAGTTCTTC. Residues: CASSNRLAGRVSSYNEQFF.

The chain links TRBV9 to TRBJ2-7, with D possibly TRBD2 on 5 matching bases. CDR1 and CDR2 from the germline V gene are SGDLS and YYNGEE. The CDR3 is 15 amino acids. V was shortened by 0 bases and J by 6 bases, with 16 bases between the two germline ends. The CDR3 sequence is CASSVDLATSVEQYF. CDR3 sequence (DNA): TGTGCCAGCAGCGTAGATCTAGCAACTTCGGTCGAGCAGTACTTC.

The rearrangement joins TRBV18 to TRBJ2-4; D is ambiguous. The CDR3 loop spans 13 amino acids. The V and J ends lost 2 bases and 5 bases respectively, with 7 bases between them. From germline, CDR1 is KGHSH and CDR2 LQKENI. Here the CDR3 reads CASSPTGQNIQYF. The CDR3 region has the DNA TGTGCCAGCTCACCAACCGGGCAAAACATTCAGTACTTC.

This chain connects TRBV5-1 to TRBJ2-1, with a possible D match to TRBD2 (6 bases). Germline CDR1 reads SGHRS; CDR2 reads YFSETQ. The CDR3 has 13 residues. V lost 4 bases to trimming and J lost 12 bases, with 17 bases between them. CDR3 protein: CASSKALAEGQFF. Written as DNA, the CDR3 is TGCGCCAGCAGCAAGGCTTTAGCGGAGGGGCAGTTCTTC.

This chain connects TRBV10-2 to TRBJ2-5; D is uncertain. This CDR3 has 14 amino acids. Germline V gives CDR1 WSHSY, CDR2 SAAADI. V gave up 5 bases and J gave up 3 bases, with 13 bases separating them. CDR3 protein: CASSPRRGKETQYF. The CDR3 DNA follows: TGCGCCAGCAGTCCCCGACGCGGAAAAGAGACCCAGTACTTC.

The chain employs TRBV7-3 and TRBJ2-7; 7 nucleotides match TRBD2. Germline CDR1 reads SGHTA; CDR2 reads FQGTGA. The CDR3 has 17 residues. V shed 5 bases, J shed 0 bases, and the junction held 13 bases outside the gene matches. CDR3 bases: TGTGCCAGCAGCCGATACGGGGGGTCGGAAAGCTCCTACGAGCAGTACTTC. It is translated as CASSRYGGSESSYEQYF.

The CDR3 DNA follows: TGTGCCAGCAGCTTTCAGGGAACGATCAATGGCACTGAAGCTTTCTTT. It codes for CASSFQGTINGTEAFF. The chain links TRBV11-2 to TRBJ1-1, with D tentatively TRBD1 (5 bases). This CDR3 comprises 16 residues. V was trimmed by 3 bases and J by 4 bases, leaving 18 bases between them. In germline, CDR1 is SGHAT, CDR2 FQNNGV.

This clone was observed once. The J gene is TRBJ2-2, the V gene TRBV2, with D hard to call. This CDR3 is 14 amino acids long. The V and J ends lost 8 bases and 1 base respectively, with 11 bases between them. Germline values: CDR1 SNHLY, CDR2 FYNNEI. The CDR3 DNA follows: TGTGCCAGCCTGGCGGACCTGAACACCGGGGAGCTGTTTTTT. Its translation: CASLADLNTGELFF.

This chain joins TRBV29-1 and TRBJ2-1, with a possible D match to TRBD1 (5 bases). Per germline, CDR1 SQVTM and CDR2 ANQGSEA. The CDR3 covers 16 residues. The V end lost 5 bases, the J end lost 5 bases, and 22 bases lay between the germline ends. The DNA of the CDR3 is TGCAGCGTTCGGTACCTAGGGGATAAGAAAGACAATGAGCAGTTCTTC. Its translation: CSVRYLGDKKDNEQFF.

The V call is TRBV6-5, the J call TRBJ1-5; D call uncertain. Germline lookup yields CDR1 MNHEY and CDR2 SVGAGI. The V end lost 8 bases, the J end lost 4 bases, and 12 bases lay between the germline ends. CDR3 length: 13 residues. DNA for the CDR3: TGTGCCAGCCGAGGGTTTTGGAATCAGCCCCAGCATTTT. Protein product: CASRGFWNQPQHF.

The chain links TRBV11-2 to TRBJ1-3, with TRBD1 identical over 7 bases. There are 17 residues in the CDR3. CDR1 and CDR2 (germline): SGHAT, FQNNGV. Trimming took 4 bases from V and 3 from J; bases not matched to a gene: 12. CDR3: CASSSPPDRVLGNTIYF. Here the CDR3 DNA reads TGTGCCAGCAGCTCACCCCCCGACAGGGTTCTTGGAAACACCATATATTTT.

V usage is TRBV28 and J usage is TRBJ2-5; 12 bases are a match to TRBD1. Germline assignment: CDR1 MDHEN and CDR2 SYDVKM. The CDR3 is 15 amino acids. Trimming at V came to 3 bases and at J to 5 bases, leaving 4 bases not matched to a gene. Written as DNA, the CDR3 is TGTGCCAGCAGTTTGGGGACAGGGGGCACGGAGACCCAGTACTTC. Its translation is CASSLGTGGTETQYF.

V gene TRBV5-1 combines with J gene TRBJ2-3; D is undetermined. Trimming stripped 0 bases from V and 0 bases from J, with 8 bases between. Germline V gene lookup returns CDR1 SGHRS and CDR2 YFSETQ. The CDR3 consists of 15 residues. CDR3 amino acids: CASSLVATSTDTQYF. DNA for the CDR3: TGCGCCAGCAGCTTGGTAGCAACTAGCACAGATACGCAGTATTTT.

The chain links TRBV5-1 to TRBJ2-1; 12 bases agree with TRBD1. The germline V gene encodes CDR1 SGHRS and CDR2 YFSETQ. This CDR3 region has 18 residues. V dropped 0 bases and J dropped 6; count of bases not matched to a gene: 10. CDR3 residues: CASSLAYRDRGHSNEQFF. DNA of the CDR3: TGCGCCAGCAGCTTGGCCTATCGGGACAGGGGGCATAGCAATGAGCAGTTCTTC.

This chain connects TRBV30 to TRBJ2-7; 10 positions match TRBD2. Germline CDR1 reads GTSNPN; CDR2 reads SVGIG (reference sequence). Losses at the gene ends were 0 bases for V and 2 bases for J; bases not matched to a gene: 16. This CDR3 region has 19 residues. CDR3 sequence reads: CAWSVFRRLAGVQPYEQYF. In DNA form, the CDR3 reads TGTGCCTGGAGTGTTTTCAGGAGACTAGCGGGCGTCCAGCCCTACGAGCAGTACTTC.

The gene calls are TRBV5-1 and TRBJ2-2; 7 positions match TRBD2. Germline V gives CDR1 SGHRS, CDR2 YFSETQ. The CDR3 totals 15 residues. V dropped 4 bases and J dropped 7; count of bases not matched to a gene: 10. The CDR3 coding sequence is TGCGCCAGCAGCCGCGGGAGAACCGGGGTCGGGGAGCTGTTTTTT. The encoded protein is CASSRGRTGVGELFF.

This sequence joins TRBV5-1 and TRBJ2-3, with 7 bases identical to TRBD1. Trimming removed 4 bases from V and 0 bases from J; junction bases left unmatched: 17. The CDR3 is made up of 19 amino acids. Germline values: CDR1 SGHRS, CDR2 YFSETQ. This CDR3 reads CASSRTIGGQLTSTDTQYF. As DNA, the CDR3 is TGCGCCAGCAGCCGGACGATTGGGGGACAGCTAACTAGCACAGATACGCAGTATTTT.